The following is a TCR beta chain sequence with its context. Antigen unknown. Germline V CDR1 and CDR2: SGHRS, YFSETQ. The CDR3 spans 15 residues. V was pared by 0 bases and J by 4 bases, with 13 bases between. This record belongs to a study of T-cell reconstitution after alpha-beta-depleted transplantation in children. Unique molecular identifiers tagged the TCRbeta library. MiXCR was run by TCRdb on the PCR reads, yielding one entry per CDR3 protein. Of under 250,000 distinct CDR3 sequences listed, around a sixth are singletons. The study, taken as a whole, reports: For some patients, TCRbeta diversity was high at day 60 because of recipient T cells and thymic progenitors that survived. Newly produced T cells mostly provided counts and TCRbeta diversity after one year, as hyperexpanded clones declined. Two months or so post-transplant, alpha-beta T cells reportedly derived from several hundred expanded graft clones.

The sequence derives from a male patient between 2 and 15 years old who had a stem cell transplant for acute lymphoblastic leukemia, so the T cells may come from the graft donor. V usage is TRBV5-1 and J usage is TRBJ2-5, with D possibly TRBD2 on 6 matching bases. The specimen was PBMCs, mostly from graft donor cells, collected 360 days after TCRalphabeta/CD19-depleted stem cell transplant. CDR3 region: CASSLGQVGGETQYF. CDR3 bases: TGCGCCAGCAGCTTGGGGCAGGTCGGGGGAGAGACCCAGTACTTC.